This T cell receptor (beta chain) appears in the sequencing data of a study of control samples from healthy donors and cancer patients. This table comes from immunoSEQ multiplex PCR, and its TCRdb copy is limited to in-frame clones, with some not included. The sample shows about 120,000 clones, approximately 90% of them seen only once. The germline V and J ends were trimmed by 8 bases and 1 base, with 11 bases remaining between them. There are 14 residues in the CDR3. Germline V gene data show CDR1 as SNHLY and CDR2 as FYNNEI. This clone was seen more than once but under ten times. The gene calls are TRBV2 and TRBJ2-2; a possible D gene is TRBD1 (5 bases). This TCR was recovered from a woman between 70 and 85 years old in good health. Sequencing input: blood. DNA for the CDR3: TGTGCCAGCGATCCAGGGTGGAACACCGGGGAGCTGTTTTTT. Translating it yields CASDPGWNTGELFF.